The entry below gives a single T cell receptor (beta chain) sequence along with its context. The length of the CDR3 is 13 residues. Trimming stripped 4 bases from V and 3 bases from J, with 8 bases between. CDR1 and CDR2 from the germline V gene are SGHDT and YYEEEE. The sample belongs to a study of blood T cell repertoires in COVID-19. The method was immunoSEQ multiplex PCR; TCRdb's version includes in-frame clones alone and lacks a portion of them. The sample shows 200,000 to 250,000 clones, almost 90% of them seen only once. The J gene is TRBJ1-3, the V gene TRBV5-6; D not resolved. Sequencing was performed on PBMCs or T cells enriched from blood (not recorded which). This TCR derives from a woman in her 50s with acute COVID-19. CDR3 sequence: CASSPRGGNTIYF. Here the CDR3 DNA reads TGTGCCAGCAGCCCTCGCGGTGGAAACACCATATATTTT.